The next 21 T cell receptor beta chains were all read from a single sample in a study of T cell repertoires in cytomegalovirus infection. TCRdb reprocessed the reads via MiXCR and lists one record per CDR3 protein. Among approximately 400,000 distinct CDR3 sequences listed, roughly 31% were seen once. Sequenced material: PBMCs. The source is a human donor in good health (CMV status not recorded). Some clones in this sample may be carry-over from other donors' samples.

The genes are TRBV5-8 and TRBJ2-5; tentatively, D is TRBD2 (5 bases). The CDR3 sequence is 16 residues long. Germline CDR1 reads SGHTS; CDR2 reads YDEGEE. V dropped 4 bases and J dropped 0 bases, with 16 bases sitting between them. The CDR3 region is CASSLGFEGNQETQYF. DNA for the CDR3: TGTGCCAGCAGCCTGGGCTTCGAGGGAAACCAAGAGACCCAGTACTTC.

This chain links TRBV19 with TRBJ2-3; possible D gene TRBD2, 5 bases. Germline CDR1 reads LNHDA; CDR2 reads SQIVND (reference sequence). V shed 3 bases and J shed 8 bases, with 21 bases lying between them. CDR3 length: 16 amino acids. DNA for the CDR3: TGTGCCAGTAGTATGGAGGCAGCCCACGCGTTCGGTACGCAGTATTTT. Translated, it gives CASSMEAAHAFGTQYF.

This clonotype was counted at least ten times. V and J are TRBV6-1 and TRBJ1-5, with 7 bases fitting TRBD1. The J segment lost 1 base and the V segment lost 8 bases, leaving 11 bases of the junction unmatched. Per the germline V gene, CDR1 is MNHNS and CDR2 is SASEGT. There are 16 residues in the CDR3. The CDR3 sequence: CASGRDRGRSNQPQHF. The DNA of the CDR3 is TGTGCCAGCGGACGGGACAGAGGGAGAAGCAATCAGCCCCAGCATTTT.

This clonotype was detected once. The chain has TRBV29-1 and TRBJ1-3; TRBD1 might be the D (5 bases). Trimming stripped 4 bases from V and 2 bases from J, with 21 bases between. This CDR3 comprises 17 residues. Germline V gene sequence: CDR1 SQVTM, CDR2 ANQGSEA. In DNA form, the CDR3 reads TGCAGCGTTGGAGGGACCCAGGGTTTGGGGCCTGGAAACACCATATATTTT. Its translation: CSVGGTQGLGPGNTIYF.

This clonotype has ten or more counts. The chain joins TRBV7-8 to TRBJ2-1; 8 bases match TRBD2. J lost 1 base, V lost 2 bases, and 10 bases had no gene match. Germline values: CDR1 SGHVS, CDR2 FQNEAQ. This CDR3 has 18 residues. CDR3 coding DNA: TGTGCCAGCAGCTTAACGGGGGGGGGGCGACGGTCCTACAATGAGCAGTTCTTC. Translating gives CASSLTGGGRRSYNEQFF. Supplemented by reference TRBV7-8 and TRBJ2-1, the full variable domain reads GAGVSQSPRYKVAKRGQDVALRCDPISGHVSLFWYQQALGQGPEFLTYFQNEAQLDKSGLPSDRFFAERPEGSVSTLKIQRTQQEDSAVYLCASSLTGGGRRSYNEQFFGPGTRLTVL.

This sequence joins TRBV15 and TRBJ2-3, with a possible D match to TRBD2 (5 bases). CDR1 LNHNV and CDR2 YYDKDF come from the germline V gene (reference sequence). V gave up 6 bases and J gave up 4 bases, with 14 bases separating them. The CDR3 sequence is 14 residues long. CDR3 DNA sequence: TGTGCCACCAGTCCGATCTTGCGGGCAGATACGCAGTATTTT. Translating it yields CATSPILRADTQYF.

This chain's CDR3 is CASSYTGQSNYGYTF. Here the CDR3 DNA reads TGTGCCAGCAGTTATACGGGACAGTCTAACTATGGCTACACCTTC. The chain uses TRBV6-5 and TRBJ1-2; TRBD1 matches 7 bases. This CDR3 spans 15 amino acids. Germline CDR1 and CDR2: MNHEY and SVGAGI. V trimming: 3 bases; J trimming: 0 bases; junction bases outside the gene matches: 4.

This clonotype was recorded a few times. The rearrangement uses TRBV19 and TRBJ1-5; D is unresolved. This CDR3 has 17 residues. Per the germline V gene, CDR1 is LNHDA and CDR2 is SQIVND (reference sequence). V dropped 7 bases and J dropped 2 bases, with 21 bases sitting between them. The CDR3 DNA is TGTGCCAGTACCTCCCCGGCCCGCGGTGAGGGCAATCAGCCCCAGCATTTT. Encoded protein: CASTSPARGEGNQPQHF.

This clonotype occurred a few times. This chain uses TRBV9 with TRBJ2-1, with TRBD2 identical over 15 bases. V was pared by 0 bases and J by 7 bases, with 11 bases of the junction left unmatched. Germline CDR1 and CDR2: SGDLS and YYNGEE. CDR3 length equals 19 residues. In DNA form, the CDR3 reads TGTGCCAGCAGCGTAGTTCTCAGGACTAGCGGGGGGGCGGGGAATGAGCAGTTCTTC. Protein: CASSVVLRTSGGAGNEQFF.

The gene calls are TRBV7-9 and TRBJ2-3; 10 bases are a match to TRBD2. Trimming cost V 6 bases and J 2 bases; bases outside gene matches: 5. This CDR3 region has 15 residues. Germline assignment: CDR1 SEHNR and CDR2 FQNEAQ (reference sequence). CDR3 DNA sequence: TGTGCCAGCAGAGCGGGGGGGGGATCCACAGATACGCAGTATTTT. This encodes CASRAGGGSTDTQYF.

This clonotype was seen at least ten times. The V call is TRBV7-2, the J call TRBJ2-3, with D maybe TRBD2 (6 bases). The ends were cut back, 2 bases at V and 0 bases at J, with 18 bases in the middle. Looked up from germline, CDR1 is SGHTA and CDR2 is FQGNSA. The CDR3 is made up of 18 amino acids. The CDR3: CASSLRFDLGTSTDTQYF. CDR3 DNA: TGTGCCAGCAGCTTAAGGTTCGACCTGGGGACTAGCACAGATACGCAGTATTTT.

This clonotype was recorded many times. The chain couples TRBV7-3 to TRBJ2-3; weak D call: TRBD2 (5 bases). Germline CDR1 and CDR2: SGHTA and FQGTGA. Deletions cut 5 bases from V and 4 bases from J, with 10 bases between. This CDR3 comprises 13 residues. DNA for the CDR3: TGTGCCAGCAGCCAAGCGAGGGCAGATACGCAGTATTTT. This encodes CASSQARADTQYF.

Comments on this clonotype: Mismatch with germline at one junction end may stem from a read error. The rearrangement links TRBV4-1 to TRBJ1-5; D not certain. This CDR3 has 14 amino acids. Germline CDR1 is MGHRA and CDR2 is YSYEKL. In DNA form, the CDR3 reads TGCGCCAGCAGCCAAGTTAATAGCAATCAGCCCCAGCAGTTT. Residues: CASSQVNSNQPQQF.

This rearrangement joins TRBV7-3 to TRBJ2-3; 12 positions agree with TRBD2. CDR3 size: 15 residues. V lost 5 bases, J lost 9 bases, and 9 bases stayed unmatched. CDR1 SGHTA and CDR2 FQGTGA come from the germline V gene. The CDR3 region is CASSPEGLAGTTQYF. The CDR3 DNA is TGTGCCAGCAGCCCCGAGGGACTAGCGGGTACAACGCAGTATTTT.

For this clonotype: A read error may be the cause here, since a much bigger clone is one base away. The chain recombines TRBV7-6 with TRBJ2-3; D remains unclear. The CDR3 extends over 12 amino acids. V dropped 2 bases and J dropped 4 bases, with 4 bases sitting between them. Germline V gene data show CDR1 as SGHVS and CDR2 as FNYEAQ. DNA for the CDR3: TGTGCCAGCAGCTTATGGGCAGATACGCAGTATTTT. This codes for CASSLWADTQYF.

This clonotype was found a few times. The chain combines TRBV7-8 with TRBJ1-1; no definite D call. Germline CDR1 SGHVS, CDR2 FQNEAQ. The CDR3 sequence is 13 residues long. Between the trimmed V and J ends, which lost 5 bases and 11 bases, there was a span of 18 bases. The CDR3 reads CASSQQPGPAAFF. The CDR3 DNA is TGTGCCAGCAGCCAACAACCGGGTCCCGCCGCTTTCTTT. The full variable domain, its missing parts supplied by reference TRBV7-8 and TRBJ1-1, is GAGVSQSPRYKVAKRGQDVALRCDPISGHVSLFWYQQALGQGPEFLTYFQNEAQLDKSGLPSDRFFAERPEGSVSTLKIQRTQQEDSAVYLCASSQQPGPAAFFGQGTRLTVV.

This clonotype was recorded many times. This chain uses TRBV7-2 with TRBJ2-5; TRBD2 might be the D (7 bases). V dropped 3 bases and J dropped 6 bases, with 26 bases sitting between them. The CDR3 totals 18 residues. The germline gives CDR1 SGHTA, CDR2 FQGNSA. The CDR3 nucleotides are TGTGCCAGCAGCTTTCGGCGGGGGATCCATCGGGGGGCCAAGACCCAGTACTTC. Its translation: CASSFRRGIHRGAKTQYF.

Only one count was recorded for this clonotype. A much larger clone lies one base from this, so it may be a read error. V usage is TRBV7-2 and J usage is TRBJ2-5, with D possibly TRBD1 on 5 matching bases. This CDR3 spans 15 amino acids. Germline V gives CDR1 SGHTA, CDR2 FQGNSA. The CDR3 is CARSLEGRVVETQYF. Written as DNA, the CDR3 is TGTGCCAGAAGCTTAGAAGGCAGGGTCGTAGAGACCCAGTACTTC.

This clonotype was detected a few times. V and J are TRBV4-1 and TRBJ1-1; 7 bases align to TRBD1. With V trimmed by 1 base and J by 2 bases, 4 bases remained unmatched. Germline values: CDR1 MGHRA, CDR2 YSYEKL. This CDR3 region has 15 residues. The chain's CDR3 is CASSQGQGRNTEAFF. The DNA of the CDR3 is TGCGCCAGCAGCCAAGGACAGGGACGAAACACTGAAGCTTTCTTT.

Details on this clonotype: A much larger clonotype is one base distant, so this may be a read error. The rearrangement links TRBV7-2 to TRBJ2-1, with D unclear. CDR1 is SGHTA, CDR2 FQGNSA, per germline. The length of the CDR3 is 12 residues. Between the trimmed V and J ends, which lost 5 bases and 8 bases, there was a span of 10 bases. Here the CDR3 reads CASSLERDEQFF. CDR3 nucleotide sequence: TGTGCCAGCAGCCTCGAGCGCGATGAGCAGTTCTTC.

This clonotype has just a few counts. CDR3 amino acids: CASSVTGRFDEQYF. The CDR3 coding sequence is TGTGCCAGCAGCGTGACAGGGAGGTTCGACGAGCAGTACTTC. The chain joins TRBV7-2 to TRBJ2-7; D may be TRBD1 (7 bases). V lost 5 bases and J 5 bases, leaving 16 bases between the germline ends. The CDR3 length is 14 residues. Germline CDR1 is SGHTA and CDR2 is FQGNSA.